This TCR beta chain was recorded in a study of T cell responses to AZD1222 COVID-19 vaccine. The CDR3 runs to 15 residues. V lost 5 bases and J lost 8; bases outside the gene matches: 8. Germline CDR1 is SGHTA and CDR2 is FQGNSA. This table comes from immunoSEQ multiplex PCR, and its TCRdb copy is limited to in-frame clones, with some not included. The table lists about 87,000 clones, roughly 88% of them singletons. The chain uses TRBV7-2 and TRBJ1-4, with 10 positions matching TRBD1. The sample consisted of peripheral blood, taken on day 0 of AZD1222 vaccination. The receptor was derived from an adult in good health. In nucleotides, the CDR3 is TGTGCCAGCAGCACAGGGACAGGGGAGGGAGAAAAACTGTTTTTT. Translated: CASSTGTGEGEKLFF. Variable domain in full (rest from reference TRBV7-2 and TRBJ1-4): GAGVSQSPSNKVTEKGKDVELRCDPISGHTALYWYRQSLGQGLEFLIYFQGNSAPDKSGLPSDRFSAERTGGSVSTLTIQRTQQEDSAVYLCASSTGTGEGEKLFFGSGTQLSVL.